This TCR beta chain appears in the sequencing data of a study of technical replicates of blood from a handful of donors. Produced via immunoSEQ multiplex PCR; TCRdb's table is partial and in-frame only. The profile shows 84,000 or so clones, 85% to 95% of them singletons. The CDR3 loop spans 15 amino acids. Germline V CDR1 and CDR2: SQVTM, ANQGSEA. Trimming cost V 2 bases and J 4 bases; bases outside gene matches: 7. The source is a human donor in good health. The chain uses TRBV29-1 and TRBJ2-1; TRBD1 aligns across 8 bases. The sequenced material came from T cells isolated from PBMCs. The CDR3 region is CSVEFRGQAYNEQFF. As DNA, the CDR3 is TGCAGCGTTGAATTTCGGGGACAGGCTTACAATGAGCAGTTCTTC.